Presented here are 29 T cell receptor beta chains from one specimen sequenced in a study of cytomegalovirus exposure and HLA in healthy donors. Researchers ran the PCR with 60 Vbeta and 13 Jbeta primers. Assay used: immunoSEQ multiplex PCR; TCRdb lists only in-frame clones, some missing. The table includes about 42,000 clones, roughly half detected once. Material: PBMCs. These receptors were collected from a human donor in good health.

This clone showed up just a few times. This chain connects TRBV19 to TRBJ2-1; D might be TRBD2 (6 bases). This CDR3 spans 16 amino acids. The germline V gene has CDR1 LNHDA and CDR2 SQIVND (reference sequence). V was shortened by 3 bases and J by 8 bases, with 20 bases between the two germline ends. CDR3 sequence (DNA): TGTGCCAGTAGTATCCGGGGCGGGATTCGTAGCGATGAGCAGTTCTTC. Protein product: CASSIRGGIRSDEQFF. Together with reference TRBV19 and TRBJ2-1, the CDR3 gives the full variable domain: DGGITQSPKYLFRKEGQNVTLSCEQNLNHDAMYWYRQDPGQGLRLIYYSQIVNDFQKGDIAEGYSVSREKKESFPLTVTSAQKNPTAFYLCASSIRGGIRSDEQFFGPGTRLTVL.

The chain carries TRBV7-3 and TRBJ2-2; 10 bases map to TRBD2. V shed 3 bases, J shed 1 base, and the junction held 5 bases outside the gene matches. The CDR3 is made up of 17 amino acids. Germline CDR1 reads SGHTA; CDR2 reads FQGTGA. The CDR3 spells CASSLASGSMNTGELFF. The CDR3 DNA sequence: TGTGCCAGCAGCTTGGCTAGCGGGAGTATGAACACCGGGGAGCTGTTTTTT.

The chain combines TRBV29-1 with TRBJ2-5; 7 nucleotides line up with TRBD1. V gave up 6 bases and J gave up 5 bases; unmatched junction bases: 12. The CDR3 totals 14 residues. Per the germline V gene, CDR1 is SQVTM and CDR2 is ANQGSEA. The CDR3, as DNA: TGCAGCGTCGTACCCCTGGCCAGGGGGGAGACCCAGTACTTC. Translated, it gives CSVVPLARGETQYF.

This sequence joins TRBV18 and TRBJ1-5; 10 positions match TRBD1. The CDR3 has 14 residues. The trim removed 4 bases at V and 5 bases at J, leaving 2 bases unmatched. From germline, CDR1 is KGHSH and CDR2 LQKENI. The CDR3 region is CASSQGTGDQPQHF. CDR3 nucleotides: TGTGCCAGCTCACAAGGGACAGGGGATCAGCCCCAGCATTTT.

In regard to this clone: Additional DNA sequences in this sample encode the identical CDR3. V is TRBV6-4 and J is TRBJ2-3; 7 nucleotides agree with TRBD2. CDR3 length equals 14 residues. Trimming took 3 bases from V and 1 from J; bases not matched to a gene: 1. Germline CDR1 reads MRHNA; CDR2 reads SNTAGT. The CDR3 sequence is CASSERGGTDTQYF. CDR3 bases: TGTGCCAGCAGTGAACGGGGGGGCACAGATACGCAGTATTTT.

This clone came up a few times. The J gene is TRBJ2-1, the V gene TRBV10-3, with 9 nucleotides matching TRBD2. Germline-derived CDR1 and CDR2 are ENHRY and SYGVKD. V dropped 2 bases and J dropped 1; count of bases not matched to a gene: 6. The CDR3 consists of 17 residues. Written as DNA, the CDR3 is TGTGCCATCAGTGAGCCGCGACTAGCGGAATCCTACAATGAGCAGTTCTTC. Its protein is CAISEPRLAESYNEQFF.

The genes are TRBV7-9 and TRBJ2-3; 7 bases map to TRBD1. The length of the CDR3 is 14 residues. CDR1 and CDR2 (germline): SEHNR, FQNEAQ (reference sequence). V shed 3 bases, J shed 2 bases, and the junction held 2 bases outside the gene matches. The CDR3 DNA is TGTGCCAGCAGCTTTGGGACAGCCACAGATACGCAGTATTTT. Its protein is CASSFGTATDTQYF.

This CDR3 reads CASSLYFTAEKLFF. Written as DNA, the CDR3 is TGTGCCAGCAGCTTGTATTTCACTGCCGAAAAACTGTTTTTT. The genes are TRBV5-6 and TRBJ1-4; D uncertain. Trimming shortened V by 1 base and J by 8 bases, and 12 bases separated the two germline ends. Germline-derived CDR1 and CDR2 are SGHDT and YYEEEE. This CDR3 spans 14 amino acids.

The chain links TRBV11-1 to TRBJ2-5; TRBD1 matches at 7 bases. CDR3 size: 15 residues. The ends lost 6 bases at V and 0 bases at J; junction bases unmatched: 7. Per germline, CDR1 SGHAT and CDR2 FQDESV (reference sequence). CDR3 nucleotide sequence: TGTGCCAGCAGTCCTACCGGGACAGACCAAGAGACCCAGTACTTC. Translated: CASSPTGTDQETQYF.

The genes are TRBV7-9 and TRBJ2-3, with D possibly matching TRBD2 (6 bases). The CDR3 runs 14 residues. Trimming stripped 5 bases from V and 6 bases from J, with 15 bases between. Germline CDR1 reads SEHNR; CDR2 reads FQNEAQ (reference sequence). The CDR3 region has the DNA TGTGCCAGCAGCGTCAGACTAGGGAGTGATACGCAGTATTTT. Translation gives CASSVRLGSDTQYF. The full variable domain, completed using reference TRBV7-9 and TRBJ2-3, is DTGVSQNPRHKITKRGQNVTFRCDPISEHNRLYWYRQTLGQGPEFLTYFQNEAQLEKSRLLSDRFSAERPKGSFSTLEIQRTEQGDSAMYLCASSVRLGSDTQYFGPGTRLTVL.

The chain uses TRBV5-6 and TRBJ2-2; D unclear. The CDR3 loop spans 14 amino acids. V lost 4 bases and J 1 base, leaving 8 bases between the germline ends. Germline CDR1 SGHDT, CDR2 YYEEEE. CDR3 nucleotide sequence: TGTGCCAGCAGCCGCCTAGAGAACACCGGGGAGCTGTTTTTT. Translation gives CASSRLENTGELFF.

This chain connects TRBV4-3 to TRBJ1-2; D gene uncertain. Looked up from germline, CDR1 is LGHNA and CDR2 is YSLEER. Trimming stripped 0 bases from V and 4 bases from J, with 12 bases between. The CDR3 loop spans 15 amino acids. CDR3 residues: CASSQEPTQLYGYTF. CDR3 bases: TGCGCCAGCAGCCAAGAACCGACACAACTCTATGGCTACACCTTC.

In regard to this clone: One junction end does not reproduce the germline sequence, and a read error may be involved. The V and J genes are TRBV18 and TRBJ1-1; 7 bases fit TRBD1. There are 13 residues in the CDR3. Germline CDR1 is KGHSH and CDR2 is LQKENI. Here the CDR3 DNA reads TGTGCCAGCTCCCCTAACCCCGACAGGGTACAAGATTTT. Amino acids: CASSPNPDRVQDF.

V is TRBV12-5 and J is TRBJ2-1; D is unresolved. CDR3 size: 14 residues. Trimming took off 3 bases at V and 5 bases at J, with 11 bases between the two ends. Germline CDR1 and CDR2: LGHNT and FRNRAP. Written as DNA, the CDR3 is TGTGCTAGTGGTTTATTCCCCAATCACAATGAGCAGTTCTTC. This codes for CASGLFPNHNEQFF.

The chain has TRBV7-2 and TRBJ2-5; 11 bases line up with TRBD2. The germline V gene encodes CDR1 SGHTA and CDR2 FQGNSA. The junction had 2 bases not matched to a gene; V was cut back by 1 base and J by 1 base. The CDR3 contains 16 residues. This chain's CDR3 is CASSLGGTSGQETQYF. As DNA, the CDR3 is TGTGCCAGCAGCTTAGGGGGGACTAGCGGCCAAGAGACCCAGTACTTC.

The chain combines TRBV18 with TRBJ1-2; 8 bases align to TRBD1. Germline CDR1 and CDR2: KGHSH and LQKENI. This CDR3 region has 14 residues. The junction had 9 bases not matched to a gene; V was cut back by 3 bases and J by 9 bases. CDR3 bases: TGTGCCAGCTCACCCGCGGACAGGGTAGACAGCTACACCTTC. Protein product: CASSPADRVDSYTF.

This clone was seen only a few times. The chain recombines TRBV7-3 with TRBJ2-1, with D tentatively TRBD2 (6 bases). The germline V gene has CDR1 SGHTA and CDR2 FQGTGA. The CDR3 has 14 amino acids. V shed 3 bases and J shed 3 bases, with 9 bases lying between them. CDR3 in amino acids: CASSFGGYYNEQFF. The CDR3 region has the DNA TGTGCCAGCAGCTTTGGGGGGTACTACAATGAGCAGTTCTTC.

J is TRBJ1-6 and V is TRBV6-5; 9 bases align to TRBD1. The CDR3 loop spans 14 amino acids. Germline V gene lookup returns CDR1 MNHEY and CDR2 SVGAGI. The J segment lost 5 bases and the V segment lost 6 bases, leaving 2 bases of the junction unmatched. The CDR3 DNA reads as TGTGCCAGCAGACGGGACAGGGATAATTCACCCCTCCACTTT. This translates into CASRRDRDNSPLHF.

The chain is built from TRBV14 and TRBJ2-7, with a tentative D call TRBD2 (6 bases). The CDR3 length is 14 residues. The germline gives CDR1 SGHDN, CDR2 FVKESK. V shed 0 bases and J shed 11 bases, with 17 bases lying between them. This chain's CDR3 is CASSQDLGGSQEYF. The CDR3 DNA follows: TGTGCCAGCAGCCAAGACCTAGGAGGGAGTCAAGAGTACTTC.

The gene calls are TRBV7-9 and TRBJ2-7, with TRBD1 matching 8 bases. Germline CDR1 is SEHNR and CDR2 is FQNEAQ (reference sequence). CDR3 length: 15 residues. After removal of 5 bases from V and 5 bases from J, the junction contained 11 bases not matched to a gene. DNA of the CDR3: TGTGCCAGCAGCCCCCCCCGGACAGGGAGGCACGAGCAGTACTTC. Residues: CASSPPRTGRHEQYF.

V usage is TRBV7-9 and J usage is TRBJ1-1; 7 bases agree with TRBD1. Looked up from germline, CDR1 is SEHNR and CDR2 is FQNEAQ (reference sequence). V shed 4 bases and J 6 bases; nucleotides not matched to a gene: 8. The length of the CDR3 is 14 residues. Here the CDR3 reads CASSSDREAPEAFF. CDR3 nucleotides: TGTGCCAGCAGCTCCGACAGGGAGGCGCCTGAAGCTTTCTTT.

This clone was detected a few times. The chain couples TRBV7-3 to TRBJ2-2; 7 positions agree with TRBD2. The CDR3 is made up of 16 amino acids. The J segment lost 3 bases and the V segment lost 2 bases, leaving 6 bases of the junction unmatched. CDR1 and CDR2 from the germline V gene are SGHTA and FQGTGA. CDR3 loop: CASSLDGRRYTGELFF. DNA of the CDR3: TGTGCCAGCAGCTTAGACGGGAGGAGGTACACCGGGGAGCTGTTTTTT.

This clone was found a few times. The chain couples TRBV7-2 to TRBJ2-7; 8 bases fit TRBD1. The V and J ends lost 1 base and 1 base, in that order; junction bases with no gene match: 3. Germline V lookup: CDR1 SGHTA, CDR2 FQGNSA. This CDR3 is built from 15 residues. The DNA for the CDR3 is TGTGCCAGCAGCTTAGGACAGGGGTCTTCCTACGAGCAGTACTTC. Amino acid sequence: CASSLGQGSSYEQYF.

This clone has a single count. The V and J genes are TRBV6-4 and TRBJ2-3, with a possible D match to TRBD1 (5 bases). The CDR3 is made up of 15 amino acids. V lost 10 bases and J lost 4, with 21 bases in between. The germline gives CDR1 MRHNA, CDR2 SNTAGT. CDR3 residues: CATSMEGALADTQYF. DNA for the CDR3: TGTGCCACTTCGATGGAAGGGGCTCTGGCAGATACGCAGTATTTT.

This clone occurred once. The chain joins TRBV5-1 to TRBJ2-1; the D is unclear. There are 15 residues in the CDR3. Germline V gives CDR1 SGHRS, CDR2 YFSETQ. Trimming cost V 4 bases and J 0 bases, with 11 bases left between them. The chain's CDR3 is CASSPRGLSYNEQFF. CDR3 DNA: TGCGCCAGCAGCCCTCGTGGCCTCTCCTACAATGAGCAGTTCTTC.

The V gene is TRBV14, the J gene TRBJ1-2; the D gene is possibly TRBD1 (5 bases). Looked up from germline, CDR1 is SGHDN and CDR2 is FVKESK. This CDR3 comprises 15 residues. V lost 2 bases, J lost 3 bases, and 13 bases lay in between. The CDR3 reads CASSQLGGYDYGYTF. CDR3 DNA: TGTGCCAGCAGCCAACTCGGGGGTTATGACTATGGCTACACCTTC.

The rearrangement links TRBV7-9 to TRBJ1-1; 7 positions match TRBD1. The CDR3 is 15 residues long. V trimming: 1 base; J trimming: 1 base; junction bases outside the gene matches: 3. Germline lookup yields CDR1 SEHNR and CDR2 FQNEAQ (reference sequence). This CDR3 reads CASSLGGDRNTEAFF. In DNA form, the CDR3 reads TGTGCCAGCAGCTTAGGGGGGGACAGGAACACTGAAGCTTTCTTT.

This clone has a handful of counts. The genes are TRBV19 and TRBJ2-3; 15 bases fit TRBD2. V was pared by 3 bases and J by 11 bases, with 12 bases of the junction left unmatched. Germline V gene sequence: CDR1 LNHDA, CDR2 SQIVND (reference sequence). The CDR3 contains 17 residues. The CDR3 sequence: CASSIGLAGGFHVRQYF. The CDR3 nucleotides are TGTGCCAGTAGTATCGGACTAGCGGGAGGGTTCCACGTAAGGCAGTATTTT.

This clone turned up a few times. The chain's CDR3 is CASSPPGQGIYEQYF. The CDR3 nucleotides are TGTGCCAGCAGCCCGCCGGGACAGGGTATTTACGAGCAGTACTTC. This sequence joins TRBV5-4 and TRBJ2-7, with TRBD1 identical over 9 bases. This CDR3 spans 15 amino acids. Germline V CDR1 and CDR2: SGHNT, YYREEE (reference sequence). V lost 4 bases to trimming and J lost 4 bases; unmatched junction nucleotides: 9.